A selection of T cell receptor beta chains follows, all from one sample in a study of CD8 T cells in Susac syndrome. Each CDR3 protein is one row after TCRdb ran MiXCR on the immunoSEQ multiplex PCR reads. The sample has approximately 180,000 distinct CDR3 sequences, 90% to 96% seen once; the top ten hold roughly 0.095%. Sequencing was done on a sample of CD4+ T cells from PBMCs. Every receptor here comes from a human donor with multiple sclerosis. Each CDR3 is given without its conserved first and last residue. The order of the fields is J gene, V gene, CDR3 length, CDR3 protein.

j_gene: TRBJ2-1; v_gene: TRBV9; len: 14; CDR3aa: ASSVAAGTEYNEQF
j_gene: TRBJ1-6; v_gene: TRBV20-1; len: 13; CDR3aa: SASLTGADNSPLH
j_gene: TRBJ2-3; v_gene: TRBV4-2; len: 14; CDR3aa: ASSHPFLGRTDTQY
j_gene: TRBJ2-7; v_gene: TRBV7-9; len: 13; CDR3aa: ASSWGDRVHYEQY
j_gene: TRBJ2-7; v_gene: TRBV6-5; len: 12; CDR3aa: ASRASSPFDEQY
j_gene: TRBJ2-2; v_gene: TRBV4-1; len: 15; CDR3aa: ASSQPRGATNTGELF
j_gene: TRBJ2-1; v_gene: TRBV20-1; len: 9; CDR3aa: SARSGLEQF
j_gene: TRBJ2-2; v_gene: TRBV4-2; len: 12; CDR3aa: ASSRSQQTGELF
j_gene: TRBJ2-1; v_gene: TRBV20-1; len: 11; CDR3aa: SARPGVRNEQF
j_gene: TRBJ1-1; v_gene: TRBV29-1; len: 10; CDR3aa: SVFGLNTEAF
j_gene: TRBJ2-7; v_gene: TRBV5-1; len: 13; CDR3aa: ASSLAGGVSYEQY
j_gene: TRBJ2-1; v_gene: TRBV7-8; len: 14; CDR3aa: ASSVREGSSYNEQF
j_gene: TRBJ2-5; v_gene: TRBV3-1; len: 10; CDR3aa: ASSQGDGTQY
j_gene: TRBJ1-2; v_gene: TRBV2; len: 11; CDR3aa: ASSDPPNYGYT
j_gene: TRBJ1-1; v_gene: TRBV29-1; len: 9; CDR3aa: SVGWEAEAF
j_gene: TRBJ1-2; v_gene: TRBV7-2; len: 10; CDR3aa: ASSRQGYGYT
j_gene: TRBJ1-1; v_gene: TRBV30; len: 12; CDR3aa: AWRPGRVSTEAF
j_gene: TRBJ2-3; v_gene: TRBV10-3; len: 11; CDR3aa: AISESTTDTQY
j_gene: TRBJ1-6; v_gene: TRBV12-3/TRBV12-4; len: 15; CDR3aa: ASSFIGIGGANSPLH
j_gene: TRBJ2-5; v_gene: TRBV20-1; len: 12; CDR3aa: SAVIPGQSGTQY
j_gene: TRBJ2-7; v_gene: TRBV9; len: 14; CDR3aa: ASSMQPGGPGYEQY
j_gene: TRBJ2-7; v_gene: TRBV6-1; len: 14; CDR3aa: ASSPGQGTGGGEQY
j_gene: TRBJ2-5; v_gene: TRBV30; len: 10; CDR3aa: AWSVGWETQY
j_gene: TRBJ1-5; v_gene: TRBV23-1; len: 15; CDR3aa: ASRPPGQADSNQPQH
j_gene: TRBJ1-1; v_gene: TRBV11-1; len: 13; CDR3aa: ASSFGPSKDTEAF
j_gene: TRBJ2-5; v_gene: TRBV5-6; len: 11; CDR3aa: ASSQPGAQTQY
j_gene: TRBJ1-1; v_gene: TRBV20-1; len: 11; CDR3aa: SARTGRVTEAF
j_gene: TRBJ1-4; v_gene: TRBV5-1; len: 16; CDR3aa: ASSLPSGLSLANEKLF
j_gene: TRBJ2-3; v_gene: TRBV5-1; len: 12; CDR3aa: ASSDSGTTDTQY
j_gene: TRBJ2-6; v_gene: TRBV4-2; len: 15; CDR3aa: ASSQDGQHSGANVLT
j_gene: TRBJ1-1; v_gene: TRBV25-1; len: 12; CDR3aa: ASSGYTGNTEAF
j_gene: TRBJ1-5; v_gene: TRBV6-1; len: 13; CDR3aa: ASNPNGKARQPQH
j_gene: TRBJ1-2; v_gene: TRBV2; len: 10; CDR3aa: ASPDRAYGYT
j_gene: TRBJ1-5; v_gene: TRBV6-6; len: 11; CDR3aa: ASSYSAEQPQH
j_gene: TRBJ2-5; v_gene: TRBV7-9; len: 10; CDR3aa: ASAEGEETQY
j_gene: TRBJ1-2; v_gene: TRBV7-9; len: 12; CDR3aa: ASGGTGGPYGYT
j_gene: TRBJ2-7; v_gene: TRBV14; len: 11; CDR3aa: ASSQAPTGEQY
j_gene: TRBJ1-2; v_gene: TRBV9; len: 13; CDR3aa: ASSSSDSGWYGYT